Sequencing of this TCR beta chain was carried out in a study of beta chain features in type 1 diabetes. General observations from the study: Naive, central memory and Treg TCRB repertoires seemed to resemble each other more closely in patients than they did in healthy donors. PCR could preferentially amplify shorter templates, alike in patients and controls. Significant though moderate, a shortening of TCRB CDR3s appeared in all four CD4+ subsets of Type 1 diabetes patients.

Using CD45RO/CCR7/CD25/CD127/CD95/CD27, CD4+ naive, central memory, regulatory and stem cell-like memory cells were sorted. As regards this clone: The antigen remains undetermined.

The sequenced template was cDNA made from the entire isolated RNA. Measured with immunoSEQ multiplex PCR; TCRdb has only the in-frame clones, and not every one. The sample contains more than 300,000 clones, 6.5% to 10% of which appear only once. This CDR3 comprises 21 residues. The V and J ends lost 4 bases and 3 bases, in that order; junction bases with no gene match: 15. Germline assignment: CDR1 LNHDA and CDR2 SQIVND (reference sequence). The sequence was collected from a woman in her late teens or twenties in good health. The material sequenced was central memory CD4+ T cells from blood. The chain is built from TRBV19 and TRBJ2-2; TRBD2 matches at 15 bases. Here the CDR3 reads CASSTPPGLAGGPRYTGELFF. In nucleotides, the CDR3 is TGTGCCAGTAGTACGCCCCCAGGACTAGCGGGAGGGCCTCGGTACACCGGGGAGCTGTTTTTT.